One sample yielded the 11 T cell receptor beta chains listed below, sequenced in a study of T cell responses to AZD1222 COVID-19 vaccine. Measured with immunoSEQ multiplex PCR; TCRdb has only the in-frame clones, and not every one. This table holds around 130,000 clones, around 90% found once. Sequences were derived from peripheral blood, sampled 28 days after the second dose of the MenACWY control vaccine. These receptors came from an adult who received the MenACWY meningococcal vaccine as a control.

The rearrangement joins TRBV3-1 (or the pseudogene TRBV3-2) to TRBJ1-2; TRBD1 aligns across 11 bases. CDR1 and CDR2 (germline): LGHDT, YNNKEL (reference sequence). The CDR3 extends over 14 amino acids. V was pared by 6 bases and J by 13 bases, with 13 bases of the junction left unmatched. The CDR3 is CASSPPGQGGYSTF. CDR3 nucleotide sequence: TGTGCCAGCAGTCCACCGGGACAGGGGGGATACTCCACCTTC.

V and J are TRBV7-9 and TRBJ2-1; D ambiguous. V was cut by 5 bases and J by 5 bases, with 10 bases left in between. The length of the CDR3 is 13 residues. Germline CDR1 is SEHNR and CDR2 is FQNEAQ (reference sequence). For the CDR3, the DNA is TGTGCCAGCAGCCCCAACGTACACAATGAGCAGTTCTTC. This encodes CASSPNVHNEQFF.

V gene TRBV19 combines with J gene TRBJ1-5; TRBD1 agrees at 9 bases. Germline V gene lookup returns CDR1 LNHDA and CDR2 SQIVND (reference sequence). The CDR3 is 14 residues long. J lost 6 bases, V lost 6 bases, and 6 bases had no gene match. Written as DNA, the CDR3 is TGTGCCAGTAGACTACAGGGGGCCGGTCAGCCCCAGCATTTT. Its protein product is CASRLQGAGQPQHF.

This chain links TRBV27 with TRBJ1-6; 9 positions match TRBD1. Germline CDR1 and CDR2: MNHEY and SMNVEV (reference sequence). CDR3 length: 16 amino acids. V lost 6 bases to trimming and J lost 8 bases; unmatched junction nucleotides: 11. Here the CDR3 reads CASSQTLGQGYSPLHF. The CDR3 nucleotides read TGTGCCAGCAGCCAAACCTTGGGACAGGGTTATTCACCCCTCCACTTT.

This chain joins TRBV27 and TRBJ1-2; 7 bases agree with TRBD1. CDR3 length equals 15 residues. Germline V lookup: CDR1 MNHEY, CDR2 SMNVEV (reference sequence). J lost 8 bases, V lost 1 base, and 10 bases had no gene match. Here the CDR3 DNA reads TGTGCCAGCAGTTTATGGGCAGGGGGATCGGGGGGCTACACCTTC. As protein: CASSLWAGGSGGYTF.

The V and J genes are TRBV6-5 and TRBJ1-6; no definite D call. V dropped 2 bases and J dropped 5 bases, with 10 bases sitting between them. Germline lookup yields CDR1 MNHEY and CDR2 SVGAGI. This CDR3 comprises 15 residues. The CDR3 loop reads CASSYTPGDNSPLHF. In DNA, the CDR3 is TGTGCCAGCAGTTACACCCCAGGAGATAATTCACCCCTCCACTTT.

The chain links TRBV6-1 to TRBJ2-1; the D gene is possibly TRBD2 (6 bases). The V gene lost 1 base and the J gene lost 13 bases, with 11 bases spanning the gap. Germline-derived CDR1 and CDR2 are MNHNS and SASEGT. The CDR3 length is 12 residues. The CDR3 bases are TGTGCCAGCAGTGAAGGGGGGGTCTTCCAGTTCTTC. The encoded protein is CASSEGGVFQFF.

V is TRBV18 and J is TRBJ2-5; 11 bases fit TRBD1. The CDR3 sequence is 16 residues long. The V gene end was trimmed by 3 bases and the J gene end by 4 bases; junction bases not matched to a gene: 7. Per the germline V gene, CDR1 is KGHSH and CDR2 is LQKENI. CDR3 sequence reads: CASSPSRTGGRETQYF. CDR3 nucleotide sequence: TGTGCCAGCTCACCTAGTAGGACAGGGGGCAGAGAGACCCAGTACTTC.

This clone was seen only a few times. The rearrangement uses TRBV29-1 and TRBJ1-1; no clear D. This CDR3 spans 12 amino acids. V lost 5 bases to trimming and J lost 5 bases, with 12 bases between them. The germline CDR1 and CDR2 sequences are SQVTM and ANQGSEA. CDR3 amino acids: CSVRPRGTEAFF. In DNA form, the CDR3 reads TGCAGCGTTCGGCCCCGAGGGACTGAAGCTTTCTTT.

This rearrangement joins TRBV6-6 to TRBJ1-6, with TRBD1 identical over 9 bases. The V gene's germline CDR1 is MNHNY and CDR2 SVGAGI (reference sequence). V was clipped by 5 bases and J by 1 base; unmatched bases: 6. The length of the CDR3 is 17 residues. CDR3 in DNA: TGTGCCAGCAGTCCCAGGACAGGGGTGTCCTATAATTCACCCCTCCACTTT. It translates to CASSPRTGVSYNSPLHF.

The V call is TRBV28, the J call TRBJ1-6; D call uncertain. Germline CDR1 is MDHEN and CDR2 is SYDVKM. V lost 5 bases and J lost 6, with 8 bases in between. The CDR3 runs 13 residues. CDR3: CASSGVGNSPLHF. The DNA of the CDR3 is TGTGCCAGCAGTGGGGTGGGTAATTCACCCCTCCACTTT.